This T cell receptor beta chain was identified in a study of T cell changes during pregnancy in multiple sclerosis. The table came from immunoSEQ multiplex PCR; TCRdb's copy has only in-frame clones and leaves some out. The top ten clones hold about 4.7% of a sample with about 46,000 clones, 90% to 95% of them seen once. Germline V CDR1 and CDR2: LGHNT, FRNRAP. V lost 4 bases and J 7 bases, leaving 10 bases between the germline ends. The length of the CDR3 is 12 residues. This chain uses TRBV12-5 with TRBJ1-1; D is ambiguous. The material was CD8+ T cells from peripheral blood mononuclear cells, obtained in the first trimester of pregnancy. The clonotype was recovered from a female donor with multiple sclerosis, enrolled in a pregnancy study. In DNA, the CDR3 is TGTGCTAGTGGTTCCTTCTATTATGAAGCTTTCTTT. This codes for CASGSFYYEAFF.